Listed below are T cell receptor beta chains from one sample, sequenced in a study of blood T cell repertoires in COVID-19. Here immunoSEQ multiplex PCR was the method, and the copy in TCRdb shows in-frame clones only, minus some. Counted here are about 70,000 clones, approximately 80% occurring once; the ten biggest clones make up around 20%. Sequencing was performed on peripheral blood. Receptor source: a woman in her seventies with acute or convalescent COVID-19. Both conserved end residues are trimmed from each CDR3.

V	CDR3
TRBV3-1/TRBV3-2	ASSQKTGQVDYGYT
TRBV5-1	ASSLDGQGPSNYGYT
TRBV3-1/TRBV3-2	ASSPLGPGRYT
TRBV19	ASSKTGPSNSGNTIY
TRBV28	ASRIGGRAPYNEQF
TRBV14	ASSQDFLRGAEAF
TRBV11-3	ASSLDIGTGGAMNTEAF
TRBV5-4	ASSTAGTGRYGYT
TRBV11-3	ASSPQSGTGELF
TRBV2	ASSRTGPRGTEAF
TRBV7-7	ASSSGTGPYEQY